Shown below are 25 T cell receptor beta chains from a single sample sequenced in a study of cytomegalovirus exposure and HLA in healthy donors. The PCR employed 60 Vbeta primers together with 13 Jbeta primers. TCRdb's table, derived via immunoSEQ multiplex PCR, lists solely in-frame clones and lacks some. The table has around 150,000 clones, just under 80% seen once. Sequencing was carried out using PBMCs. The receptors were gathered from a man in his thirties or forties in good health.

This chain joins TRBV9 and TRBJ2-1; no reliable D call. Germline V lookup: CDR1 SGDLS, CDR2 YYNGEE. Trimming removed 3 bases at V and 7 bases at J, with 5 bases between. There are 11 residues in the CDR3. The CDR3 DNA reads as TGTGCCAGCAGCGCCTTAAATGAGCAGTTCTTC. Translating it yields CASSALNEQFF.

The V and J genes are TRBV28 and TRBJ1-1, with D possibly matching TRBD1 (6 bases). Germline CDR1 MDHEN, CDR2 SYDVKM. The CDR3 spans 14 residues. Trimming left V 5 bases short and J 8 bases short, with 18 bases between. The CDR3 here is CASSQEQGFGEAFF. The CDR3 DNA sequence: TGTGCCAGCAGTCAAGAACAGGGTTTCGGGGAAGCTTTCTTT.

This rearrangement joins TRBV6-1 to TRBJ2-3, with 8 nucleotides matching TRBD1. V shed 8 bases and J 0 bases; nucleotides not matched to a gene: 4. The germline CDR1 and CDR2 sequences are MNHNS and SASEGT. This CDR3 has 14 amino acids. CDR3 DNA sequence: TGTGCCAGCCAGGGGGCCACTAGCACAGATACGCAGTATTTT. Its protein is CASQGATSTDTQYF.

This chain uses TRBV5-1 with TRBJ1-1, with D possibly matching TRBD1 (5 bases). Germline loops: CDR1 SGHRS, CDR2 YFSETQ. This CDR3 has 13 amino acids. V lost 7 bases to trimming and J lost 3 bases, with 13 bases between them. The CDR3 protein is CASALPGDTEAFF. CDR3 sequence (DNA): TGCGCCAGCGCCCTCCCGGGGGACACTGAAGCTTTCTTT.

To note about this clone: One end of the junction does not line up with germline, which may come from a read error. The V gene is TRBV15, the J gene TRBJ2-5; the match to TRBD2 covers 10 bases. The CDR3 has 21 residues. CDR1 is LNHNV, CDR2 YYDKDF, per germline (reference sequence). CDR3 sequence (DNA): TGTGCCACCAGCACCAATTGGGTGTCACGGACTAGCGGTAAGGGTGGAGAGATCCAGTACTTC. Translated: CATSTNWVSRTSGKGGEIQYF.

V gene TRBV12-5 combines with J gene TRBJ1-1; D unresolved. This CDR3 spans 13 amino acids. Germline CDR1 reads LGHNT; CDR2 reads FRNRAP. V lost 1 base to trimming and J lost 6 bases, with 9 bases between them. CDR3 nucleotide sequence: TGTGCTAGTGGTTTGGATCCGGTCCCTGAAGCTTTCTTT. Amino acids: CASGLDPVPEAFF.

This clone was seen only once. The V gene is TRBV4-3, the J gene TRBJ2-7; 7 bases map to TRBD2. Losses at the gene ends were 0 bases for V and 0 bases for J; bases not matched to a gene: 8. The germline V gene has CDR1 LGHNA and CDR2 YSLEER. The CDR3 consists of 17 residues. CDR3 amino acids: CASSQDLLVAGSYEQYF. In nucleotides, the CDR3 is TGCGCCAGCAGCCAAGATCTTTTAGTAGCGGGCTCCTACGAGCAGTACTTC.

V and J are TRBV28 and TRBJ2-5, with 15 nucleotides matching TRBD2. V shed 3 bases, J shed 5 bases, and the junction held 16 bases outside the gene matches. CDR1 is MDHEN, CDR2 SYDVKM, per germline. CDR3 length equals 20 residues. CDR3 DNA sequence: TGTGCCAGCAGTTTGTTTATTGTAGGGACGGGACTAGCGGGAGGCGAGACCCAGTACTTC. This sequence encodes CASSLFIVGTGLAGGETQYF. The variable domain in full, completed from reference TRBV28 and TRBJ2-5, reads DVKVTQSSRYLVKRTGEKVFLECVQDMDHENMFWYRQDPGLGLRLIYFSYDVKMKEKGDIPEGYSVSREKKERFSLILESASTNQTSMYLCASSLFIVGTGLAGGETQYFGPGTRLLVL.

The chain couples TRBV2 to TRBJ2-7; 9 bases line up with TRBD2. The CDR3 sequence is 16 residues long. Germline V gene data show CDR1 as SNHLY and CDR2 as FYNNEI. With V trimmed by 6 bases and J by 3 bases, 12 bases remained unmatched. DNA of the CDR3: TGTGCCAGCAGCCTGAATGGGGGACTAGCTTTCTACGAGCAGTACTTC. It specifies CASSLNGGLAFYEQYF.

This chain links TRBV11-3 with TRBJ1-1; 8 bases agree with TRBD1. Germline CDR1 reads SGHNT; CDR2 reads YENEEA. J gave up 0 bases and V 5 bases, and 5 bases lay outside the gene matches. The CDR3 covers 15 residues. CDR3 sequence reads: CASSPRTGMNTEAFF. CDR3 DNA: TGTGCCAGCAGCCCCCGGACAGGGATGAACACTGAAGCTTTCTTT. The full variable domain, its missing parts supplied by reference TRBV11-3 and TRBJ1-1, is EAGVVQSPRYKIIEKKQPVAFWCNPISGHNTLYWYLQNLGQGPELLIRYENEEAVDDSQLPKDRFSAERLKGVDSTLKIQPAELGDSAVYLCASSPRTGMNTEAFFGQGTRLTVV.

This clone showed up just once. The chain recombines TRBV7-8 with TRBJ2-7; possible D gene TRBD2, 6 bases. The CDR3 is 17 amino acids. Germline V CDR1 and CDR2: SGHVS, FQNEAQ. The V end was cut by 3 bases, the J end by 2 bases, with 20 bases between. The CDR3 reads CASSLDGGTFQTYEQYF. CDR3 DNA: TGTGCCAGCAGCTTGGATGGAGGGACTTTTCAAACCTACGAGCAGTACTTC.

A few counts support this clone. This sequence joins TRBV21-1 and TRBJ2-6; TRBD1 was called by the table and not checked on the DNA. TRBV21-1 is flagged as a pseudogene. The CDR3 length is 18 residues. The CDR3 nucleotides are TGTGCCAGCAGCAAAGGAGGCCAGGGGGGCTCTGGGGCCAACGTCCTGACTTTC. Protein: CASSKGGQGGSGANVLTF.

The CDR3 DNA reads as TGTGCCAGCAGTTACTCTAGGGGCGGAGAGACCCAGTACTTC. It encodes CASSYSRGGETQYF. The J gene is TRBJ2-5, the V gene TRBV6-6, with D tentatively TRBD1 (5 bases). Germline loops: CDR1 MNHNY, CDR2 SVGAGI (reference sequence). There are 14 residues in the CDR3. Trimming shortened V by 0 bases and J by 4 bases, and 9 bases separated the two germline ends.

The sample holds one count of this clone. The chain links TRBV6-5 to TRBJ2-3; D gene ambiguous. Germline V lookup: CDR1 MNHEY, CDR2 SVGAGI. The CDR3 covers 14 residues. Trimming took 2 bases from V and 0 from J, leaving 6 bases between them. CDR3 coding DNA: TGTGCCAGCAGTTACGCGGCCAGCACAGATACGCAGTATTTT. Translated, it gives CASSYAASTDTQYF.

The chain employs TRBV27 and TRBJ1-5, with a possible D match to TRBD1 (5 bases). From germline, CDR1 is MNHEY and CDR2 SMNVEV (reference sequence). The V gene lost 3 bases and the J gene lost 0 bases, with 12 bases spanning the gap. This CDR3 region has 16 residues. As DNA, the CDR3 is TGTGCCAGCAGTTTCGTCGGGGGTCATAGCAATCAGCCCCAGCATTTT. It specifies CASSFVGGHSNQPQHF.

The chain links TRBV5-4 to TRBJ2-7; TRBD1 might be the D (6 bases). Per germline, CDR1 SGHNT and CDR2 YYREEE (reference sequence). V was cut by 0 bases and J by 2 bases, with 15 bases left in between. This CDR3 region has 16 residues. The CDR3 DNA is TGTGCCAGCAGCTTGGCCCTGGGGGCGTCTACCTACGAGCAGTACTTC. Translation gives CASSLALGASTYEQYF.

This clone was recorded only once. This chain uses TRBV7-9 with TRBJ2-1; D ambiguous. The germline V gene encodes CDR1 SEHNR and CDR2 FQNEAQ (reference sequence). The germline V and J ends were trimmed by 5 bases and 0 bases, with 8 bases remaining between them. This CDR3 is 14 amino acids long. The chain's CDR3 is CASSNLPSYNEQFF. The DNA of the CDR3 is TGTGCCAGCAGCAATCTACCCTCCTACAATGAGCAGTTCTTC.

The chain links TRBV6-4 to TRBJ1-1, with D unresolved. V lost 6 bases and J lost 1, with 9 bases in between. There are 13 residues in the CDR3. Germline CDR1 reads MRHNA; CDR2 reads SNTAGT. The CDR3 DNA sequence: TGTGCCAGCAGCGTGGGCACGAACACTGAAGCTTTCTTT. Translating it yields CASSVGTNTEAFF.

A single count supports this clone. The chain has TRBV9 and TRBJ2-2; a possible D gene is TRBD1 (5 bases). The CDR3 sequence is 15 residues long. V was clipped by 0 bases and J by 6 bases, with 12 bases between them. Germline V lookup: CDR1 SGDLS, CDR2 YYNGEE. The DNA of the CDR3 is TGTGCCAGCAGCGTAGGGCCAGGGTTCCCCGGGGAGCTGTTTTTT. Encoded protein: CASSVGPGFPGELFF.

The V gene is TRBV11-2, the J gene TRBJ1-4; 7 positions match TRBD1. CDR3 length: 15 residues. The germline V gene has CDR1 SGHAT and CDR2 FQNNGV. V gave up 5 bases and J gave up 6 bases; unmatched junction bases: 9. The CDR3 sequence: CASSPQGGSHEKLFF. The CDR3 nucleotides are TGTGCCAGCAGCCCCCAGGGGGGAAGTCATGAAAAACTGTTTTTT. Full variable domain (outside the CDR3, taken from reference TRBV11-2 and TRBJ1-4): EAGVAQSPRYKIIEKRQSVAFWCNPISGHATLYWYQQILGQGPKLLIQFQNNGVVDDSQLPKDRFSAERLKGVDSTLKIQPAKLEDSAVYLCASSPQGGSHEKLFFGSGTQLSVL.

The rearrangement links TRBV5-4 to TRBJ2-1; 11 bases are shared with TRBD2. Germline CDR1 and CDR2: SGHNT and YYREEE (reference sequence). CDR3 length: 16 amino acids. V was pared by 2 bases and J by 9 bases, with 10 bases of the junction left unmatched. Here the CDR3 reads CASSFLVLAGVSEQFF. The CDR3 nucleotides read TGTGCCAGCAGCTTCTTAGTACTAGCGGGAGTCAGTGAGCAGTTCTTC. The full variable domain, in which reference TRBV5-4 and TRBJ2-1 provide the parts outside the CDR3, is ETGVTQSPTHLIKTRGQQVTLRCSSQSGHNTVSWYQQALGQGPQFIFQYYREEENGRGNFPPRFSGLQFPNYSSELNVNALELDDSALYLCASSFLVLAGVSEQFFGPGTRLTVL.

The genes are TRBV19 and TRBJ2-7; 7 nucleotides line up with TRBD1. The CDR3 length is 15 residues. V trimming: 7 bases; J trimming: 4 bases; junction bases outside the gene matches: 13. Looked up from germline, CDR1 is LNHDA and CDR2 is SQIVND (reference sequence). In DNA form, the CDR3 reads TGTGCCAGTAAGACGCGAGGGACAGAGTCGTACGAGCAGTACTTC. It translates to CASKTRGTESYEQYF.

The V call is TRBV19, the J call TRBJ1-5; D remains ambiguous. The CDR3 length is 14 residues. The V gene's germline CDR1 is LNHDA and CDR2 SQIVND (reference sequence). V was trimmed by 6 bases and J by 0 bases, leaving 9 bases between them. CDR3 protein: CASSGSYSNQPQHF. As DNA, the CDR3 is TGTGCCAGTAGCGGTTCATATAGCAATCAGCCCCAGCATTTT.

This chain links TRBV10-3 with TRBJ1-5, with TRBD1 matching over 7 bases. V dropped 0 bases and J dropped 5; count of bases not matched to a gene: 4. CDR3 length equals 15 residues. Germline V gives CDR1 ENHRY, CDR2 SYGVKD. For the CDR3, the DNA is TGTGCCATCAGTGAGTCAGGAACAGGGGATCAGCCCCAGCATTTT. Protein sequence: CAISESGTGDQPQHF.

This clone was counted only a few times. This chain joins TRBV5-4 and TRBJ1-5; D gene unclear. Trimming left V 4 bases short and J 4 bases short, with 3 bases between. This CDR3 is 11 amino acids long. Looked up from germline, CDR1 is SGHNT and CDR2 is YYREEE (reference sequence). CDR3 in amino acids: CASSPNQPQHF. CDR3 coding DNA: TGTGCCAGCAGCCCGAATCAGCCCCAGCATTTT.